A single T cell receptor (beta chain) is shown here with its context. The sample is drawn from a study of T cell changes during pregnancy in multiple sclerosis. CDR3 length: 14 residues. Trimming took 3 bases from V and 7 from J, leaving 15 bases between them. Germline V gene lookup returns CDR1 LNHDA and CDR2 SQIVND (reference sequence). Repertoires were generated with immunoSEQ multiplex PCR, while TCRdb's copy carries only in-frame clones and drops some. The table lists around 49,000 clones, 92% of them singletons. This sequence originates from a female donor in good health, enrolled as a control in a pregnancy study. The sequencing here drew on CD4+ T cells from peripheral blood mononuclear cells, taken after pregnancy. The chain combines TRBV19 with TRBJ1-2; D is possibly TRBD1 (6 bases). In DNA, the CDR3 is TGTGCCAGTAGTATGCAGGGGACAATAACTGGCTACACCTTC. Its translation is CASSMQGTITGYTF. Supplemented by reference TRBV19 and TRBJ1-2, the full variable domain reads DGGITQSPKYLFRKEGQNVTLSCEQNLNHDAMYWYRQDPGQGLRLIYYSQIVNDFQKGDIAEGYSVSREKKESFPLTVTSAQKNPTAFYLCASSMQGTITGYTFGSGTRLTVV.